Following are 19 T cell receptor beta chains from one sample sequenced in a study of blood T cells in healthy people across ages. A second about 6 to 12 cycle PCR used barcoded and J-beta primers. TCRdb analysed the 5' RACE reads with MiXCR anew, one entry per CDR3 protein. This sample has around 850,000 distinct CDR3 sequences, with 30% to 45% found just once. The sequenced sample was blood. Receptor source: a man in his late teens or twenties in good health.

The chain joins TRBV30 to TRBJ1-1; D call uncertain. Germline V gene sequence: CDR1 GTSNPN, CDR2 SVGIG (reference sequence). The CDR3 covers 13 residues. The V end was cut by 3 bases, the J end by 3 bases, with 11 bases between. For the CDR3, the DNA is TGTGCCTGGAGCCTCTTAACCGACACTGAAGCTTTCTTT. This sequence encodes CAWSLLTDTEAFF.

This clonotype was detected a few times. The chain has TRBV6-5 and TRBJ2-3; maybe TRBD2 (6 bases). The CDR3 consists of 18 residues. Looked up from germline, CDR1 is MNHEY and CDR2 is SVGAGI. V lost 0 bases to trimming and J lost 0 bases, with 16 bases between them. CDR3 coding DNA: TGTGCCAGCAGTTACTCAGGTGATGTCGCGGGGAGCACAGATACGCAGTATTTT. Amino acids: CASSYSGDVAGSTDTQYF.

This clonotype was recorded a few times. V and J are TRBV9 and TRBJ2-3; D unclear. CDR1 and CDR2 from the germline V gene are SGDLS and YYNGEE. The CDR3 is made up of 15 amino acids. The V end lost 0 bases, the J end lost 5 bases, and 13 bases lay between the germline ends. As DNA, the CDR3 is TGTGCCAGCAGCGTAGTCAGCCACGCCGTAGATACGCAGTATTTT. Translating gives CASSVVSHAVDTQYF.

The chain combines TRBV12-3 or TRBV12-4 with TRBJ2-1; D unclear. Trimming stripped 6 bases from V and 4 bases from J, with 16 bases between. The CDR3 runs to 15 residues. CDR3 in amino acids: CASSYGSANYNEQFF. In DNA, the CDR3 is TGTGCCAGCAGCTACGGATCTGCAAATTACAATGAGCAGTTCTTC.

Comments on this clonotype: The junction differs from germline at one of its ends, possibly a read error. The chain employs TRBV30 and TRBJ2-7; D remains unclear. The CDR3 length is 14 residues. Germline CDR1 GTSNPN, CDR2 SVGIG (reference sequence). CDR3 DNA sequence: TGTGCCCGGAGTGGACGGCGATTCTCCTACGAGCAGTACTTC. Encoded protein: CARSGRRFSYEQYF. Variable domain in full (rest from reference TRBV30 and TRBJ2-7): SQTIHQWPATLVQPVGSPLSLECTVEGTSNPNLYWYRQAAGRGLQLLFYSVGIGQISSEVPQNLSASRPQDRQFILSSKKLLLSDSGFYLCARSGRRFSYEQYFGPGTRLTVT.

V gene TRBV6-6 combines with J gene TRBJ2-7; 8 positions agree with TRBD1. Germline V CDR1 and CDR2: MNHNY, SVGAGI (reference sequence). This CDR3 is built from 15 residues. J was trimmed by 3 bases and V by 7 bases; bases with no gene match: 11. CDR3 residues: CASNSLGTGFYEQYF. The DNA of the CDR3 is TGTGCCAGCAACAGTCTGGGGACAGGATTCTACGAGCAGTACTTC.

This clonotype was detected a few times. The CDR3 region is CASTSEDRSGDEQFF. CDR3 bases: TGTGCCAGCACCAGCGAGGACAGAAGTGGCGATGAGCAGTTCTTC. The chain uses TRBV9 and TRBJ2-1; D perhaps matches TRBD1 (6 bases). With 6 bases removed from V and 8 bases from J, the gap between germline ends came to 21 bases. Germline V gene data show CDR1 as SGDLS and CDR2 as YYNGEE. This CDR3 contains 15 residues. The complete variable domain, with remaining parts taken from reference TRBV9 and TRBJ2-1, reads DSGVTQTPKHLITATGQRVTLRCSPRSGDLSVYWYQQSLDQGLQFLIQYYNGEERAKGNILERFSAQQFPDLHSELNLSSLELGDSALYFCASTSEDRSGDEQFFGPGTRLTVL.

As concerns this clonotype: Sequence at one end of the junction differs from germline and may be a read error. The CDR3 is CSSSRTHQETQYF. The CDR3 nucleotides are TGCAGTTCTAGCCGAACACACCAAGAGACCCAGTACTTC. The genes are TRBV20-1 and TRBJ2-5; a weak D match, TRBD2 (5 bases). The CDR3 is 13 residues long. Germline V gene data show CDR1 as DFQATT and CDR2 as SNEGSKA (reference sequence).

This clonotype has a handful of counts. The chain's CDR3 is CASSRTANQPDTQYF. The DNA of the CDR3 is TGTGCCAGCAGTCGGACCGCGAACCAGCCCGATACGCAGTATTTT. This chain connects TRBV12-3 or TRBV12-4 to TRBJ2-3; no definite D call. This CDR3 is 15 amino acids long. V lost 5 bases to trimming and J lost 6 bases, with 18 bases between them.

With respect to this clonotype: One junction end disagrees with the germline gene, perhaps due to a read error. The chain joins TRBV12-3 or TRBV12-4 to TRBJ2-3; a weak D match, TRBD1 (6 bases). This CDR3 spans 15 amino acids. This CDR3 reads CASSLRGFGADMQYF. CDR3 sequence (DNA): TGTGCCAGCAGTTTAAGGGGGTTCGGGGCAGATATGCAGTATTTT.

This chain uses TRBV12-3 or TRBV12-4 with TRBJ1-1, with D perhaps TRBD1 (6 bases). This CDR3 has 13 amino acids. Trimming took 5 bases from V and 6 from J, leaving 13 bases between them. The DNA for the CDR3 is TGTGCCAGCAGTCTGGACAGATACTCTGAAGCTTTCTTT. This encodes CASSLDRYSEAFF.

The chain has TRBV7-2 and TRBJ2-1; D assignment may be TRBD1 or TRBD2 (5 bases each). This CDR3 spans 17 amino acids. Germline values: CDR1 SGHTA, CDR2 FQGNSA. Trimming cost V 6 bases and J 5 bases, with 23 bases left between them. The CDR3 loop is CASSSSWDHTSHNEQFF. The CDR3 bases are TGTGCCAGCAGTTCTAGTTGGGACCACACTTCCCACAATGAGCAGTTCTTC. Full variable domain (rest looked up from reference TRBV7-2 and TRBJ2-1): GAGVSQSPSNKVTEKGKDVELRCDPISGHTALYWYRQSLGQGLEFLIYFQGNSAPDKSGLPSDRFSAERTGGSVSTLTIQRTQQEDSAVYLCASSSSWDHTSHNEQFFGPGTRLTVL.

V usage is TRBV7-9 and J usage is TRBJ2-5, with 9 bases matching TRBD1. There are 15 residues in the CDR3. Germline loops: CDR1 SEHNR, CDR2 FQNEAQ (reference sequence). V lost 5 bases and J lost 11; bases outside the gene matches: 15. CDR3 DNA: TGTGCCAGCAGCCCACCGGACAGGGGACGCAATGAGCAGTACTTC. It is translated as CASSPPDRGRNEQYF.

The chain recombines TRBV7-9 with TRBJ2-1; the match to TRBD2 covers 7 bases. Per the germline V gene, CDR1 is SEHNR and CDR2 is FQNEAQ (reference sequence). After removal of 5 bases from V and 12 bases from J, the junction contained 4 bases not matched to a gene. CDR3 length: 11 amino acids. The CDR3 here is CASSPGLVQFF. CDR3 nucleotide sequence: TGTGCCAGCAGCCCCGGACTAGTGCAGTTCTTC.

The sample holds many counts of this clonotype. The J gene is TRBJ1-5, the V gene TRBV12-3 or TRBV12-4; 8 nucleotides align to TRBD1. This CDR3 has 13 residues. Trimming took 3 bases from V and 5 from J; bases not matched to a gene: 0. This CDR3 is CASSLTGDQPQHF. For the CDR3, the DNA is TGTGCCAGCAGTTTGACAGGGGATCAGCCCCAGCATTTT.

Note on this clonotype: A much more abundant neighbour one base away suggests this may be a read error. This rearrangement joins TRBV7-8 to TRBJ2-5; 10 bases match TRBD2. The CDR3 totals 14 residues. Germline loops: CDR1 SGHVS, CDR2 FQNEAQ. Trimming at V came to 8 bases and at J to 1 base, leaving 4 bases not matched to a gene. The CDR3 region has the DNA TGTGCCAGCGGCCGGACTAGCGGCCAAGAGACCCAGTACTTC. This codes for CASGRTSGQETQYF.

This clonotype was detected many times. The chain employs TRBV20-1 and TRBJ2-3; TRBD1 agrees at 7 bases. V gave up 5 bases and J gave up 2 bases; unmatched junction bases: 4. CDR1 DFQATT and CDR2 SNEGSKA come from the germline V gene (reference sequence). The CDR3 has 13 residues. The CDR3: CSAQGDHTDTQYF. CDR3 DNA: TGCAGTGCTCAGGGGGATCACACAGATACGCAGTATTTT.

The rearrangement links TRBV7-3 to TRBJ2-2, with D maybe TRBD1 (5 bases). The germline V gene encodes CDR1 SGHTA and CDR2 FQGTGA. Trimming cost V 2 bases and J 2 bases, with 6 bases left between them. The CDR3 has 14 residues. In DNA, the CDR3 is TGTGCCAGCAGCTTAGGACACAACACCGGGGAGCTGTTTTTT. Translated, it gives CASSLGHNTGELFF. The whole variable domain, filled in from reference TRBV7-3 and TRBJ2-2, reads GAGVSQTPSNKVTEKGKYVELRCDPISGHTALYWYRQSLGQGPEFLIYFQGTGAADDSGLPNDRFFAVRPEGSVSTLKIQRTERGDSAVYLCASSLGHNTGELFFGEGSRLTVL.

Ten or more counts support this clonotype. DNA for the CDR3: TGTGCCAGCAGCGTAGCCGGAGATAGCAATCAGCCCCAGCATTTT. It codes for CASSVAGDSNQPQHF. V and J are TRBV9 and TRBJ1-5; D unclear. Trimming cost V 0 bases and J 0 bases, with 7 bases left between them. The CDR3 is 15 amino acids. Germline V gene data show CDR1 as SGDLS and CDR2 as YYNGEE.